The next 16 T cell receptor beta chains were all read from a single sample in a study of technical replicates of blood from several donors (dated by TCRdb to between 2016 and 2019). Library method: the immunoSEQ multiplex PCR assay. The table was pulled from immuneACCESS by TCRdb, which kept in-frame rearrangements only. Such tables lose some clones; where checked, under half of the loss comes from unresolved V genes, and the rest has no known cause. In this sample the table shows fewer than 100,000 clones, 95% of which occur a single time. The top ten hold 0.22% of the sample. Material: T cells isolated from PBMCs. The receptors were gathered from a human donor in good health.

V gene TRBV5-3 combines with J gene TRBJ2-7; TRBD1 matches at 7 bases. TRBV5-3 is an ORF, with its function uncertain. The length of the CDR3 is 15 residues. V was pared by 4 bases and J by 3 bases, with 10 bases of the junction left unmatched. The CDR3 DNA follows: TGTGCCAGAAGCGAGGGACAGCCGGCGGGCTACGAGCAGTACTTC. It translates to CARSEGQPAGYEQYF.

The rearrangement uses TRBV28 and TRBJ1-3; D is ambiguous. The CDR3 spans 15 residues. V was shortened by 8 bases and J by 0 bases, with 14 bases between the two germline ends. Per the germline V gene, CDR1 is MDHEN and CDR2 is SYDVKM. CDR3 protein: CASRTLNVSGNTIYF. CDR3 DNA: TGTGCCAGCCGAACCCTAAACGTCTCTGGAAACACCATATATTTT.

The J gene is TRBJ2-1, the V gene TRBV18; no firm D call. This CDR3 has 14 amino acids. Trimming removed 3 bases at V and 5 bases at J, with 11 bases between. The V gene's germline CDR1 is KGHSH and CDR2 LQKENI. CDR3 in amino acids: CASSPLEADNEQFF. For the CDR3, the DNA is TGTGCCAGCTCACCTCTTGAGGCTGACAATGAGCAGTTCTTC.

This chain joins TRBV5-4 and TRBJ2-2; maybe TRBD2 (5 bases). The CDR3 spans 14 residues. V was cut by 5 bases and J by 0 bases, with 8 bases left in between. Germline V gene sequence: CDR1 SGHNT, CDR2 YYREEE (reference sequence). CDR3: CASSSEANTGELFF. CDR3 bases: TGTGCCAGCAGTTCGGAGGCGAACACCGGGGAGCTGTTTTTT.

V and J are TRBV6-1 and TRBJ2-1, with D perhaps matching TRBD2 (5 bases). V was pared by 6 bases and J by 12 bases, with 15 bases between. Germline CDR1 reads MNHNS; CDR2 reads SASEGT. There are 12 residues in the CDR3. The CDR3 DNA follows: TGTGCCAGCAGACCCCCCGCGGACTGGCAGTTCTTC. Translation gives CASRPPADWQFF.

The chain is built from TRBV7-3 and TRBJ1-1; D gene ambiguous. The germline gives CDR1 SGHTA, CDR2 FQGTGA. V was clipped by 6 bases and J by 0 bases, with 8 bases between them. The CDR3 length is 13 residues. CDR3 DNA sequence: TGTGCCAGCAGTACAGAGCTGAACACTGAAGCTTTCTTT. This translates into CASSTELNTEAFF.

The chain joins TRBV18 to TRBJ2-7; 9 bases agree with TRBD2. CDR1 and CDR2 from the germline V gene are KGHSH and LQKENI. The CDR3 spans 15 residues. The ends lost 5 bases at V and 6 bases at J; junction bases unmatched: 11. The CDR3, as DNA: TGTGCCAGCTCAGGGACTAGCCAAGGGTCCCTCGAGCAGTACTTC. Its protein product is CASSGTSQGSLEQYF.

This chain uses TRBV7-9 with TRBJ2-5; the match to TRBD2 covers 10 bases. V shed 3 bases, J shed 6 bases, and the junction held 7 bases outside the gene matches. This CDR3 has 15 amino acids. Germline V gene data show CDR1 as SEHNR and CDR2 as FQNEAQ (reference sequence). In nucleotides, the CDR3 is TGTGCCAGCAGCTTGCTAGCGGGAGAGCAAAAGACCCAGTACTTC. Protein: CASSLLAGEQKTQYF.

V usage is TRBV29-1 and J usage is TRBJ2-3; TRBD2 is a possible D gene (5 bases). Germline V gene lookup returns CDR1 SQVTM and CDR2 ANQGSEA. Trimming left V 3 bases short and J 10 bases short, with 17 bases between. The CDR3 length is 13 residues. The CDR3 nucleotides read TGCAGCGTTGAGAGTGGGAGTTTGAATTCGCAGTATTTT. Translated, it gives CSVESGSLNSQYF.

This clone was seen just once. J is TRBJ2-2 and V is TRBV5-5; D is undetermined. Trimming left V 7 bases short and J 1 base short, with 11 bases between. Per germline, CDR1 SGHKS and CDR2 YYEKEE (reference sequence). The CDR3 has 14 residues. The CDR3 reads CASRRVGNTGELFF. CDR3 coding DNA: TGTGCCAGCCGCCGAGTTGGGAACACCGGGGAGCTGTTTTTT.

CDR3 bases: TGCGCCAGCAACCTCGGATTCCCGCCGGGGGAGACCCAGTACTTC. This translates into CASNLGFPPGETQYF. The gene calls are TRBV4-1 and TRBJ2-5; the D gene is possibly TRBD2 (5 bases). Germline CDR1 is MGHRA and CDR2 is YSYEKL. There are 15 residues in the CDR3. V dropped 7 bases and J dropped 5 bases, with 20 bases sitting between them.

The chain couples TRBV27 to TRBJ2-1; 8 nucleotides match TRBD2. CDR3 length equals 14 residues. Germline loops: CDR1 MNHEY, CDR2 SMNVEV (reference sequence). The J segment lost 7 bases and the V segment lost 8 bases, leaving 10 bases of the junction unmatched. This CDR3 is CASAMIAGWNEQFF. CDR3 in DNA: TGTGCCAGCGCTATGATAGCGGGATGGAATGAGCAGTTCTTC.

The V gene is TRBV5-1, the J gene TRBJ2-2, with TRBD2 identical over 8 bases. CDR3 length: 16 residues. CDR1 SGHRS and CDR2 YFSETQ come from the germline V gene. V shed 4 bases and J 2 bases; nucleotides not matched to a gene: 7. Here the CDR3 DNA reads TGCGCCAGCAGCATACGAACTAGCGGCAACACCGGGGAGCTGTTTTTT. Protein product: CASSIRTSGNTGELFF.

The CDR3 region has the DNA TGTGCCAGCAGCTCGAGAGGGGATACGCAGTATTTT. This encodes CASSSRGDTQYF. The J gene is TRBJ2-3, the V gene TRBV9; D may be TRBD2 (5 bases). V was trimmed by 4 bases and J by 6 bases, leaving 9 bases between them. Germline V CDR1 and CDR2: SGDLS, YYNGEE. This CDR3 contains 12 residues. Filled out from reference TRBV9 and TRBJ2-3, the complete variable domain reads DSGVTQTPKHLITATGQRVTLRCSPRSGDLSVYWYQQSLDQGLQFLIQYYNGEERAKGNILERFSAQQFPDLHSELNLSSLELGDSALYFCASSSRGDTQYFGPGTRLTVL.

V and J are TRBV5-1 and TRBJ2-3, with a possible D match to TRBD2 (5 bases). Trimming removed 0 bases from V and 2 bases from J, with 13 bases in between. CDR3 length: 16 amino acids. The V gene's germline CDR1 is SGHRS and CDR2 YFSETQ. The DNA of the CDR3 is TGCGCCAGCAGCTTGGTTAGCGCGGCAAACACAGATACGCAGTATTTT. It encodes CASSLVSAANTDTQYF.

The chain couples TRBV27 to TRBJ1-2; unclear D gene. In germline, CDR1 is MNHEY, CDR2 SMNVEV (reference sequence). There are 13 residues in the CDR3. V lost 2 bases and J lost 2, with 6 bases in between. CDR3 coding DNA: TGTGCCAGCAGTTTAACAGCCAACTATGGCTACACCTTC. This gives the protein CASSLTANYGYTF.